Below are 9 T cell receptor beta chains sequenced from a single sample in a study of PD-1 blockade in mismatch repair-deficient tumors. Repertoires were generated with immunoSEQ multiplex PCR, while TCRdb's copy carries only in-frame clones and drops some. In the table there are 70,000 to 90,000 clones, around 80% of which are singletons. The sample in question was peripheral blood, obtained 44 weeks after starting pembrolizumab. The receptors stem from an adult with mismatch repair-deficient cancer.

The chain employs TRBV6-1 and TRBJ1-5; 9 bases map to TRBD1. CDR1 MNHNS and CDR2 SASEGT come from the germline V gene. The CDR3 loop spans 13 amino acids. Unmatched junction bases numbered 2, after V lost 4 bases and J lost 7 bases. CDR3 protein: CASSGDRGQPQHF. The CDR3 DNA reads as TGTGCCAGCAGTGGAGACAGGGGGCAGCCCCAGCATTTT.

This clone was counted only a few times. The chain recombines TRBV27 with TRBJ2-7; D tentatively fits TRBD1 or TRBD2 (5 bases each). This CDR3 region has 14 residues. V gave up 5 bases and J gave up 5 bases, with 16 bases separating them. The V gene's germline CDR1 is MNHEY and CDR2 SMNVEV (reference sequence). The CDR3 spells CASSQDWGNDEQYF. The CDR3 bases are TGTGCCAGCAGTCAGGACTGGGGGAACGACGAGCAGTACTTC.

This rearrangement joins TRBV2 to TRBJ2-1; 12 nucleotides line up with TRBD1. The CDR3 contains 18 residues. V gave up 4 bases and J gave up 5 bases; unmatched junction bases: 12. The germline V gene has CDR1 SNHLY and CDR2 FYNNEI. The CDR3 reads CASSVPGQGAITDNEQFF. The CDR3 nucleotides are TGTGCCAGCAGTGTCCCGGGACAGGGGGCCATAACGGACAATGAGCAGTTCTTC.

The J gene is TRBJ2-7, the V gene TRBV6-1, with no clear D. The CDR3 has 14 amino acids. CDR1 and CDR2 from the germline V gene are MNHNS and SASEGT. V lost 4 bases and J lost 5, with 15 bases in between. CDR3 amino acids: CASSGPTRFNEQYF. The CDR3 DNA reads TGTGCCAGCAGTGGCCCCACGAGGTTCAACGAGCAGTACTTC.

The V call is TRBV4-1, the J call TRBJ2-7, with 11 bases aligning to TRBD2. CDR3 size: 15 residues. V was clipped by 1 base and J by 2 bases; unmatched bases: 1. CDR1 MGHRA and CDR2 YSYEKL come from the germline V gene. In DNA form, the CDR3 reads TGCGCCAGCAGCCAAGGACTAGCGGGAACCTACGAGCAGTACTTC. Its protein is CASSQGLAGTYEQYF.

The chain joins TRBV11-2 to TRBJ2-5; D is possibly TRBD1 (6 bases). Trimming pared 5 bases from V and 5 bases from J, leaving 12 bases between. The CDR3 covers 13 residues. Germline assignment: CDR1 SGHAT and CDR2 FQNNGV. The CDR3 is CASSPGVSETQYF. In DNA, the CDR3 is TGTGCCAGCAGCCCAGGGGTGTCGGAGACCCAGTACTTC.

The V and J genes are TRBV19 and TRBJ2-7; 8 bases agree with TRBD2. V was pared by 6 bases and J by 2 bases, with 6 bases of the junction left unmatched. The germline gives CDR1 LNHDA, CDR2 SQIVND (reference sequence). CDR3 length: 14 residues. CDR3: CASRRREVPYEQYF. The CDR3 DNA sequence: TGTGCCAGTAGGAGGCGGGAGGTTCCCTACGAGCAGTACTTC. The entire variable domain, with the rest obtained from reference TRBV19 and TRBJ2-7, is as follows: DGGITQSPKYLFRKEGQNVTLSCEQNLNHDAMYWYRQDPGQGLRLIYYSQIVNDFQKGDIAEGYSVSREKKESFPLTVTSAQKNPTAFYLCASRRREVPYEQYFGPGTRLTVT.

This chain connects TRBV11-3 to TRBJ2-5, with D perhaps TRBD1 (6 bases). CDR3 length equals 17 residues. The V end lost 1 base, the J end lost 4 bases, and 19 bases lay between the germline ends. The germline V gene has CDR1 SGHNT and CDR2 YENEEA. The CDR3 nucleotides are TGTGCCAGCAGCTTAGGAGGAGGCAGGGGCATGGGAGAGACCCAGTACTTC. This encodes CASSLGGGRGMGETQYF.

In its sample, this clone was seen a few times. The V and J genes are TRBV7-2 and TRBJ2-1; D possibly corresponds to TRBD2 (6 bases). The germline V gene has CDR1 SGHTA and CDR2 FQGNSA. The CDR3 consists of 13 residues. Deletions cut 5 bases from V and 10 bases from J, with 15 bases between. The CDR3 protein is CASSPPSTREQFF. Here the CDR3 DNA reads TGTGCCAGCAGCCCACCGTCGACTAGAGAGCAGTTCTTC.